This T cell receptor beta chain was recorded in a study of cytomegalovirus exposure and HLA in healthy donors. About this clone: Its antigen remains unidentified.

Study-level points and caveats: Fewer N-insertions (relative to the approximately 700-donor mean) were reportedly seen in an Asian-associated ancestry cluster in a later analysis. A later analysis associated 16,951 TCR beta sequences with HLA alleles at a 0.05 false discovery rate. Investigators reported fewer than 200 TCR beta chains as tied to cytomegalovirus.

The PCR ran on 60 Vbeta and 13 Jbeta primers. The protocol was immunoSEQ multiplex PCR, while the TCRdb copy is restricted to in-frame clones and leaves out a portion. The sample has approximately 180,000 clones; approximately 78% are singletons. The CDR3 is 16 residues long. Between the trimmed V and J ends, which lost 4 bases and 0 bases, there was a span of 15 bases. CDR1 SEHNR and CDR2 FQNEAQ come from the germline V gene (reference sequence). This rearrangement joins TRBV7-9 to TRBJ1-1, with D maybe TRBD1 (5 bases). This TCR was sampled from a human donor in good health. Specimen: PBMCs. The CDR3 DNA reads TGTGCCAGCAGCTGGGGACGGGAGGAGTTGAACACTGAAGCTTTCTTT. It codes for CASSWGREELNTEAFF.